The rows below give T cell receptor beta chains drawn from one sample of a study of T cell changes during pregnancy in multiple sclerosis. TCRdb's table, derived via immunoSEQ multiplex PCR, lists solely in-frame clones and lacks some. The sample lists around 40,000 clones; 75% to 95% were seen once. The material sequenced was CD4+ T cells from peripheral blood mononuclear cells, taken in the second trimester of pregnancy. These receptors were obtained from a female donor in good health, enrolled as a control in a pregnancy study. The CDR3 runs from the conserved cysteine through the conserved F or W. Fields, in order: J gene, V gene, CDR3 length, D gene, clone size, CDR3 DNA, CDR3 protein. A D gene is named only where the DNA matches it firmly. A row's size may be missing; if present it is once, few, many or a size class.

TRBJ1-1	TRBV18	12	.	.	TGTGCCAGTCGCCTACGGAACACTGAAGCTTTCTTT	CASRLRNTEAFF
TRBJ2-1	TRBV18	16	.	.	TGTGCCAGCTCACCACGAGCGGGTAGCTCCTACAATGAGCAGTTCTTC	CASSPRAGSSYNEQFF
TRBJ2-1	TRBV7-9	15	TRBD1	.	TGTGCCAGCAGCCGCGACAGGGGGAGTTACAATGAGCAGTTCTTC	CASSRDRGSYNEQFF
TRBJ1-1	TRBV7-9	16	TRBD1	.	TGTGCCAGCAGCCCTAGGACAGGGGGCGTCTTATTGGAAGCTTTCTTT	CASSPRTGGVLLEAFF
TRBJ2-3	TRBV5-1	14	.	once	TGCGCCAGCACCTGGGGGGATTACACAGATACGCAGTATTTT	CASTWGDYTDTQYF
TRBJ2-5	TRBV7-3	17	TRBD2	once	TGTGCCAGCAGCTTGGAGGCAGCGGGGGGCGGGTGGGAGACCCAGTACTTC	CASSLEAAGGGWETQYF
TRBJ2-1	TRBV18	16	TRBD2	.	TGTGCCAGCTCACCTCTGTCTAGCGGGGACTACAATGAGCAGTTCTTC	CASSPLSSGDYNEQFF
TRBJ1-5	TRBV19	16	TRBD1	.	TGTGCCAGTAGTATACCACAGGGGAGGAAGAATCAGCCCCAGCATTTT	CASSIPQGRKNQPQHF
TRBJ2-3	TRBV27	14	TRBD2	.	TGTGCCAGCACTAGCGGGAGAGTTGGAGATACGCAGTATTTT	CASTSGRVGDTQYF
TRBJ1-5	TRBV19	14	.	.	TGTGCCAGTAGTATCTGGGCAGTCAATCAGCCCCAGCATTTT	CASSIWAVNQPQHF
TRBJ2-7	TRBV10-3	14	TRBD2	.	TGTGCCATCAACACCGGGACTAGCATAGGCGAGCAGTACTTC	CAINTGTSIGEQYF
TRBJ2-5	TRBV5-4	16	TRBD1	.	TGTGCCAGCAGCCGAACCCCCGGGACAGGGGTACAGACCCAGTACTTC	CASSRTPGTGVQTQYF
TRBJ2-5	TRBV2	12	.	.	TGTGCCGGAAGGGGGATACAAGAGACCCAGTACTTC	CAGRGIQETQYF
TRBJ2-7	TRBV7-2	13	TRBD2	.	TGTGCCAGCAGCTCCTTAGCGGGAGGGGAGCAGTACTTC	CASSSLAGGEQYF
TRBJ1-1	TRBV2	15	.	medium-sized	TGTGCCAGCAGTCCCAGGGGTCAAGGGAACACTGAAGCTTTCTTT	CASSPRGQGNTEAFF
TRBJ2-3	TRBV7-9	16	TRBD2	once	TGTGCCAGCAGCTTAACTAGCGGGGGGAAGGGAGATACGCAGTATTTT	CASSLTSGGKGDTQYF
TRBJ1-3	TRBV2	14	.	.	TGTGCCAGCGGGGCTGGCGGCTCTGGAAACACCATATATTTT	CASGAGGSGNTIYF
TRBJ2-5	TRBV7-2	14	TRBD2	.	TGTGCCAGCAGCCGCGGGGGGGCCGTAGAGACCCAGTACTTC	CASSRGGAVETQYF
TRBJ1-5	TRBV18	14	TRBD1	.	TGTGCCAGCTCACCGGGACAGGGAGATCAGCCCCAGCATTTT	CASSPGQGDQPQHF
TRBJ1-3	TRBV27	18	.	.	TGTGCCAGCAGTTTATCGACCCAGAAAAGGGGGACTGGAAACACCATATATTTT	CASSLSTQKRGTGNTIYF
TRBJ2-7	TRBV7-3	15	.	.	TGTGCCAGCAGCTTATTCCCAAGTAAGCCCTACGAGCAGTACTTC	CASSLFPSKPYEQYF
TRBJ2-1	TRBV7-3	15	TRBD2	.	TGTGCCAGCAGCCGGGCGGGGGGCTCCTACAATGAGCAGTTCTTC	CASSRAGGSYNEQFF
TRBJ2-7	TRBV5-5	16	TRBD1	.	TGTGCCAGCAGCCAAAGTCTCGGGACAGGGTCCTACGAGCAGTACTTC	CASSQSLGTGSYEQYF
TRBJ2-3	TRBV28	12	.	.	TGTGCCAGCTGGGGGGAAACATATACGCAGTATTTT	CASWGETYTQYF
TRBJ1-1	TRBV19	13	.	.	TGTGCCAGTAGTATCTTGGCCGACACTGAAGCTTTCTTT	CASSILADTEAFF
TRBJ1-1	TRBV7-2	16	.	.	TGTGCCAGCAGCTTAGACAGGCCATCAATGAACACTGAAGCTTTCTTT	CASSLDRPSMNTEAFF
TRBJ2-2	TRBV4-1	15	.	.	TGCGCCAGCAGCCAAGGCCCTGGACACCTCGGGGAGCTGTTTTTT	CASSQGPGHLGELFF
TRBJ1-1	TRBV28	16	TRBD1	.	TGTGCCAGCAGTTTACTTGACAGGGTATGGCACACTGAAGCTTTCTTT	CASSLLDRVWHTEAFF
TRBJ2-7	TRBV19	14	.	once	TGTGCCAGTAGTATGGGCAAGGCGCTCTACGAGCAGTACTTC	CASSMGKALYEQYF
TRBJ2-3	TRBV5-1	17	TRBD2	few	TGCGCCAGCAGCTTGAGTAGCGGGGGTAAGGGCACAGATACGCAGTATTTT	CASSLSSGGKGTDTQYF
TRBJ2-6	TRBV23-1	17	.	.	TGCGCCAGCAGTCAATGGCACAGCAACTCTGGGGCCAACGTCCTGACTTTC	CASSQWHSNSGANVLTF
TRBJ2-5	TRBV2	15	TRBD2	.	TGTGCCAGCAACAACCAACTAGCGGGTAGAGAGACCCAGTACTTC	CASNNQLAGRETQYF
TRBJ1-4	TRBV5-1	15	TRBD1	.	TGCGCCAGCAGCCTCCGGACAGGGAGTAATGAAAAACTGTTTTTT	CASSLRTGSNEKLFF
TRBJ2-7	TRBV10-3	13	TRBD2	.	TGTGCCACAAGCGGGGGGGCCTCCTACGAGCAGTACTTC	CATSGGASYEQYF
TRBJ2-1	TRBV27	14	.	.	TGTGCCAGCCAGCGAAGGGGCCCCAGGGATGAGCAGTTCTTC	CASQRRGPRDEQFF
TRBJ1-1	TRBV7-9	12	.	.	TGTGCCAGCAGCATCACAGGGATTGAAGCTTTCTTT	CASSITGIEAFF
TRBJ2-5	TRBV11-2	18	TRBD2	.	TGTGCCAGCAGCTTGGGCCAAAGGGGAGGGAATTCGCAAGAGACCCAGTACTTC	CASSLGQRGGNSQETQYF
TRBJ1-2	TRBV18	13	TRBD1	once	TGTGCCAGCTCACAGGGGGCTGACTATGGCTACACCTTC	CASSQGADYGYTF
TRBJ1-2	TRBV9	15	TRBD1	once	TGTGCCAGCAGCGGTGGGACAGGGGTGGTCTATGGCTACACCTTC	CASSGGTGVVYGYTF
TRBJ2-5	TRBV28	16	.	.	TGTGCCAGCATTCCAAACCAGGGGCAGTTCCAAGAGACCCAGTACTTC	CASIPNQGQFQETQYF
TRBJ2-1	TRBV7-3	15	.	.	TGTGCCAGCAGCTTATTAAGCGGGTCATACAATGAGCAGTTCTTC	CASSLLSGSYNEQFF
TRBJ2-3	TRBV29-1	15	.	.	TGCAGCGTTGGCGTACTAGCTGGCAGCACAGATACGCAGTATTTT	CSVGVLAGSTDTQYF
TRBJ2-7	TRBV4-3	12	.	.	TGCGCCAGCTGTATCCGGGGTAGCCCCTTGCACTTC	CASCIRGSPLHF
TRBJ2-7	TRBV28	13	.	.	TGTGCCAGCAGTCAACAGAACTCCTACGAGCAGTACTTC	CASSQQNSYEQYF
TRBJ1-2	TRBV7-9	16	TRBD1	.	TGTGCCAGCAGCTTGTCAGGGACAGGAGGCAACTATGGCTACACCTTC	CASSLSGTGGNYGYTF
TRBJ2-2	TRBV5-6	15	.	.	TGTGCCAGCAGCTTGCGGCTAGCTTACACCGGGGAGCTGTTTTTT	CASSLRLAYTGELFF
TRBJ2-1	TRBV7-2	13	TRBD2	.	TGTGCCAGCAGCGCACTAGCGGGACTTGAGCAGTTCTTC	CASSALAGLEQFF
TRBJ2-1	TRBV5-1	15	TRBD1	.	TGCGCCAGCAGCTTGTTCCAGGGGGCCGACAATGAGCAGTTCTTC	CASSLFQGADNEQFF
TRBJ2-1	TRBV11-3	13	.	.	TGTGCCAGCAGCCTTCTCACGGGGAATGAGCAGTTCTTC	CASSLLTGNEQFF